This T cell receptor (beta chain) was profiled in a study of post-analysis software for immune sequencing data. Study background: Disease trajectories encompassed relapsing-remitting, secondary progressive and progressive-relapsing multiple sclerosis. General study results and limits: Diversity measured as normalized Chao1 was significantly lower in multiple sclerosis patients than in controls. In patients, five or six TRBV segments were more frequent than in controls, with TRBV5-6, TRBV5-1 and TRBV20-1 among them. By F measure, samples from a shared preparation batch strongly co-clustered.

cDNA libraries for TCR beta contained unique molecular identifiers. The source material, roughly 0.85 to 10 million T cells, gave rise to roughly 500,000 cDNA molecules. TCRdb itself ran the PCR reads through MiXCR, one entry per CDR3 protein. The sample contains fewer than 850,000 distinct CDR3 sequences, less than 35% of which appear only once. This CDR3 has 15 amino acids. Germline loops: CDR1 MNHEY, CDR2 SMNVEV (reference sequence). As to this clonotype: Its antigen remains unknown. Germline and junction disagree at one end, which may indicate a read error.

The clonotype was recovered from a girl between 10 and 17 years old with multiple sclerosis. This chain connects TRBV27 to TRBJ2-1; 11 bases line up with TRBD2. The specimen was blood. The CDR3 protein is CASSPIAGGSDERFF. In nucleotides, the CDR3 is TGTGCCAGCAGTCCAATAGCGGGAGGGAGTGATGAGCGGTTCTTC.